These 10 T cell receptor beta chains share one sample of origin, sequenced in a study of shared clonotypes between healthy human individuals. TCRdb's copy holds only in-frame clones and misses some; the assay was immunoSEQ multiplex PCR. This sample has hundreds of thousands of clones, with over 60% found just once. The material sequenced was PBMCs. Receptors originate from a middle-aged woman in good health. Some clones in this sample may be carry-over from other donors' samples.

This clone came up once. The chain has TRBV28 and TRBJ2-7; a weak D match, TRBD1 (6 bases). The CDR3 is 12 amino acids. CDR1 is MDHEN and CDR2 is SYDVKM in the germline V gene. Trimming stripped 8 bases from V and 2 bases from J, with 10 bases between. Here the CDR3 reads CASSGQPYEQYF. The DNA for the CDR3 is TGTGCCAGCTCCGGACAGCCCTACGAGCAGTACTTC. Looking up the rest from reference TRBV28 and TRBJ2-7 gives the full variable domain: DVKVTQSSRYLVKRTGEKVFLECVQDMDHENMFWYRQDPGLGLRLIYFSYDVKMKEKGDIPEGYSVSREKKERFSLILESASTNQTSMYLCASSGQPYEQYFGPGTRLTVT.

A note on this clone: A much larger clone is a single base away; this may be a read error. Because the CDR3 is missing its conserved closing phenylalanine or tryptophan, this is likely a read error. The DNA is left out, because the CDR3 cannot be placed on it with certainty; the CDR3 is given as TCRdb lists it. This chain joins TRBV28 and TRBJ1-6. Germline lookup yields CDR1 MDHEN and CDR2 SYDVKM. The CDR3 region is 9 residues in length, termini included. The CDR3 sequence: CASGSRFNS.

Note on this clone: A far larger clone lies a single base away; this is likely a read error. The chain recombines TRBV28 with TRBJ1-4; unclear D gene. Trimming took off 5 bases at V and 2 bases at J, with 24 bases between the two ends. The CDR3 is 19 residues long. Germline CDR1 is MDHEN and CDR2 is SYDVKM. The CDR3 DNA reads as TGTGCCAGCAGTCCCGAGGAATTTATGACATGGAGCACTAATGAAAAACTGTTTTTT. It specifies CASSPEEFMTWSTNEKLFF.

CDR3 nucleotides: TGTGCCAGCAGCTTAGGCTTGGTGGTGGTGGGCTACAATGAGCAGTTCTTC. It yields the protein CASSLGLVVVGYNEQFF. The rearrangement uses TRBV7-2 and TRBJ2-1; no definite D call. The CDR3 is 17 residues long. Germline V gives CDR1 SGHTA, CDR2 FQGNSA. Trimming took off 1 base at V and 3 bases at J, with 16 bases between the two ends.

The chain employs TRBV29-1 and TRBJ2-3; TRBD2 is a possible D gene (6 bases). CDR3 length: 12 residues. Germline V lookup: CDR1 SQVTM, CDR2 ANQGSEA. V lost 1 base, J lost 8 bases, and 10 bases lay in between. CDR3 region: CSVEAAGSTQYF. In DNA, the CDR3 is TGCAGCGTTGAAGCTGCGGGGAGTACGCAGTATTTT.

The chain carries TRBV19 and TRBJ1-5; no definite D call. Germline lookup yields CDR1 LNHDA and CDR2 SQIVND (reference sequence). The V and J ends lost 8 bases and 9 bases respectively, with 14 bases between them. The CDR3 runs 12 residues. In DNA form, the CDR3 reads TGTGCCAGTTGTCTACATGAGGGGCCCCAGCATTTT. Protein sequence: CASCLHEGPQHF.

Points on this clone: A far more abundant clone sits one base away, making this likely a read error. This sample also contains other DNA sequences that code for the same CDR3. V is TRBV28 and J is TRBJ2-2, with 9 bases matching TRBD1. The CDR3 extends over 15 amino acids. Germline V gene sequence: CDR1 MDHEN, CDR2 SYDVKM. V lost 6 bases to trimming and J lost 3 bases; unmatched junction nucleotides: 5. This CDR3 is CASSPGTGHTGELFF. Here the CDR3 DNA reads TGTGCCAGCAGCCCCGGGACAGGGCACACCGGGGAGCTGTTTTTT.

This chain uses TRBV19 with TRBJ1-5; TRBD1 agrees at 8 bases. J lost 11 bases, V lost 4 bases, and 10 bases had no gene match. Germline CDR1 reads LNHDA; CDR2 reads SQIVND (reference sequence). The CDR3 totals 14 residues. CDR3 nucleotides: TGTGCCAGTAGTACACAAGCACCAGGGGGCGCCCAGCATTTT. Amino acid sequence: CASSTQAPGGAQHF. Full variable domain (missing parts from reference TRBV19 and TRBJ1-5): DGGITQSPKYLFRKEGQNVTLSCEQNLNHDAMYWYRQDPGQGLRLIYYSQIVNDFQKGDIAEGYSVSREKKESFPLTVTSAQKNPTAFYLCASSTQAPGGAQHFGDGTRLSIL.

The V gene is TRBV19, the J gene TRBJ2-1; D assignment may be TRBD1 or TRBD2 (6 bases each). V lost 3 bases to trimming and J lost 5 bases, with 14 bases between them. This CDR3 is 15 amino acids long. Germline V CDR1 and CDR2: LNHDA, SQIVND (reference sequence). In DNA form, the CDR3 reads TGTGCCAGTAGTATCGGAGGGGACATCGACAATGAGCAGTTCTTC. Translation: CASSIGGDIDNEQFF.

The rearrangement links TRBV30 to TRBJ2-1, with D perhaps matching TRBD1 or TRBD2 (5 bases each). The length of the CDR3 is 13 residues. V was trimmed by 5 bases and J by 9 bases, leaving 17 bases between them. Germline V lookup: CDR1 GTSNPN, CDR2 SVGIG (reference sequence). Here the CDR3 DNA reads TGTGCCTGGGAGCCGGGGTCTAGGGGTGAGCAGTTCTTC. Translation gives CAWEPGSRGEQFF. The whole variable domain, filled in from reference TRBV30 and TRBJ2-1, reads SQTIHQWPATLVQPVGSPLSLECTVEGTSNPNLYWYRQAAGRGLQLLFYSVGIGQISSEVPQNLSASRPQDRQFILSSKKLLLSDSGFYLCAWEPGSRGEQFFGPGTRLTVL.